The 20 T cell receptor beta chains listed next were all sequenced from one sample in a study of a mutant IDH1 vaccine in newly diagnosed glioma. This sample's time point: week 35, safety follow-up. Vaccinated patients received 300 ug of mutant IDH1 20-mer peptide per dose, with topical imiquimod. No antigen has been assigned to these receptors. The protocol was immunoSEQ multiplex PCR, while the TCRdb copy is restricted to in-frame clones and leaves out a portion. The data contain more than 55,000 clones, under 90% of them seen just once; the ten biggest clones take up about 4.1%. Specimen: PBMCs, collected from a glioma patient whose treatment included an IDH1 peptide vaccine. These receptors came from a man aged 25 to 40 with glioma.

The chain recombines TRBV18 with TRBJ2-7; 7 bases match TRBD1. Germline CDR1 KGHSH, CDR2 LQKENI. The CDR3 loop spans 16 amino acids. V was clipped by 0 bases and J by 5 bases; unmatched bases: 10. CDR3 residues: CASSPPTGPVINEQYF. Written as DNA, the CDR3 is TGTGCCAGCTCACCACCGACAGGGCCTGTGATCAACGAGCAGTACTTC.

This clone was detected once. J is TRBJ2-5 and V is TRBV5-4; TRBD2 matches at 9 bases. The V gene's germline CDR1 is SGHNT and CDR2 YYREEE (reference sequence). V was clipped by 8 bases and J by 2 bases; unmatched bases: 10. The CDR3 is 15 amino acids. The CDR3: CASHVRGGSQETQYF. CDR3 in DNA: TGTGCCAGTCACGTGCGGGGGGGAAGTCAAGAGACCCAGTACTTC.

This clone was detected a few times. The rearrangement joins TRBV4-2 to TRBJ1-6, with 9 bases fitting TRBD1. This CDR3 comprises 15 residues. Germline V gene data show CDR1 as LGHNA and CDR2 as YNFKEQ. Trimming took 7 bases from V and 2 from J; bases not matched to a gene: 3. Here the CDR3 reads CASTGDRAYNSPLHF. CDR3 DNA: TGTGCCAGCACTGGGGACAGGGCCTATAATTCACCCCTCCACTTT.

J is TRBJ1-1 and V is TRBV13; TRBD1 matches at 9 bases. Germline V CDR1 and CDR2: PRHDT, FYEKMQ (reference sequence). This CDR3 has 14 amino acids. With V trimmed by 5 bases and J by 7 bases, 8 bases remained unmatched. CDR3 amino acids: CASSPGQGLDEAFF. DNA of the CDR3: TGTGCCAGCAGCCCAGGACAGGGGCTGGATGAAGCTTTCTTT.

The chain links TRBV5-1 to TRBJ2-3; D is possibly TRBD2 (7 bases). The ends were cut back, 5 bases at V and 0 bases at J, with 16 bases in the middle. Per germline, CDR1 SGHRS and CDR2 YFSETQ. The CDR3 runs to 16 residues. The DNA of the CDR3 is TGCGCCAGCAGGATATACGGGGGGCGAAGCACAGATACGCAGTATTTT. This codes for CASRIYGGRSTDTQYF.

The V call is TRBV28, the J call TRBJ1-2; 10 bases match TRBD1. In germline, CDR1 is MDHEN, CDR2 SYDVKM. There are 21 residues in the CDR3. V trimming: 5 bases; J trimming: 1 base; junction bases outside the gene matches: 22. The CDR3 DNA follows: TGTGCCAGCAGTGAAGTGTACCGGACGCGGGACAGGGGACAGATTAACTATGGCTACACCTTC. The encoded protein is CASSEVYRTRDRGQINYGYTF.

This sequence joins TRBV6-1 and TRBJ1-4, with D unresolved. Trimming pared 1 base from V and 0 bases from J, leaving 15 bases between. This CDR3 has 18 residues. Per germline, CDR1 MNHNS and CDR2 SASEGT. The CDR3 sequence is CASSEGRGLRATNEKLFF. The CDR3 region has the DNA TGTGCCAGCAGTGAAGGTCGCGGCTTACGTGCAACTAATGAAAAACTGTTTTTT.

The chain links TRBV6-5 to TRBJ2-2; TRBD1 aligns across 11 bases. The CDR3 totals 15 residues. Per germline, CDR1 MNHEY and CDR2 SVGAGI. With 11 bases clipped from V and 8 bases from J, the junction kept 13 bases outside the gene matches. CDR3 sequence reads: CAAAKDRGHLGELFF. CDR3 DNA: TGTGCCGCAGCGAAGGACAGGGGGCATCTGGGGGAGCTGTTTTTT.

The chain has TRBV7-2 and TRBJ1-1, with TRBD1 identical over 7 bases. Germline loops: CDR1 SGHTA, CDR2 FQGNSA. The CDR3 runs 14 residues. V shed 1 base and J 1 base; nucleotides not matched to a gene: 0. The CDR3 DNA reads TGTGCCAGCAGCTTAGGGGACAGGAACACTGAAGCTTTCTTT. Its translation is CASSLGDRNTEAFF.

The V and J genes are TRBV6-4 and TRBJ2-3; TRBD2 might be the D (6 bases). The CDR3 is 15 amino acids. Trimming shortened V by 3 bases and J by 3 bases, and 13 bases separated the two germline ends. Germline CDR1 and CDR2: MRHNA and SNTAGT. The CDR3 sequence is CASSDRGGGTDTQYF. CDR3 coding DNA: TGTGCCAGCAGTGATAGGGGAGGTGGTACAGATACGCAGTATTTT.

The gene calls are TRBV5-6 and TRBJ1-5; D possibly corresponds to TRBD1 (6 bases). Looked up from germline, CDR1 is SGHDT and CDR2 is YYEEEE. V dropped 2 bases and J dropped 1 base, with 10 bases sitting between them. This CDR3 contains 15 residues. This CDR3 reads CASSFGGQSNQPQHF. CDR3 coding DNA: TGTGCCAGCAGCTTTGGGGGGCAAAGCAATCAGCCCCAGCATTTT.

V is TRBV19 and J is TRBJ1-1; D is perhaps TRBD1 (5 bases). In germline, CDR1 is LNHDA, CDR2 SQIVND (reference sequence). Trimming stripped 5 bases from V and 1 base from J, with 14 bases between. This CDR3 region has 15 residues. The CDR3 DNA follows: TGTGCCAGTAGTGGTCCCAGGGACCGGAACACTGAAGCTTTCTTT. It encodes CASSGPRDRNTEAFF.

The chain combines TRBV7-9 with TRBJ2-7; 8 bases match TRBD1. CDR3 length: 14 residues. J lost 4 bases, V lost 5 bases, and 7 bases had no gene match. Looked up from germline, CDR1 is SEHNR and CDR2 is FQNEAQ (reference sequence). The CDR3 protein is CASSQGQAQYEQYF. CDR3 nucleotide sequence: TGTGCCAGCAGCCAGGGACAGGCCCAGTACGAGCAGTACTTC.

The rearrangement uses TRBV14 and TRBJ2-4; D uncertain. This CDR3 spans 14 amino acids. The germline V gene has CDR1 SGHDN and CDR2 FVKESK. V was cut by 1 base and J by 7 bases, with 11 bases left in between. CDR3 nucleotide sequence: TGTGCCAGCAGCCAAGCCTTAATGGGTAACATTCAGTACTTC. Translated, it gives CASSQALMGNIQYF.

This clone came up once. This chain connects TRBV5-1 to TRBJ1-2; 9 bases fit TRBD1. Looked up from germline, CDR1 is SGHRS and CDR2 is YFSETQ. CDR3 length: 19 amino acids. J gave up 5 bases and V 4 bases, and 21 bases lay outside the gene matches. CDR3 sequence reads: CASSANRGPSVGIYYGYTF. The CDR3 DNA is TGCGCCAGCAGCGCGAACAGGGGGCCCTCCGTGGGGATTTATTATGGCTACACCTTC.

The CDR3 loop reads CASGLVRARLEKLEQFF. In DNA, the CDR3 is TGTGCTAGTGGTTTGGTACGGGCACGACTGGAGAAACTTGAGCAGTTCTTC. V is TRBV12-5 and J is TRBJ2-1; D is unresolved. Germline loops: CDR1 LGHNT, CDR2 FRNRAP. Trimming stripped 0 bases from V and 9 bases from J, with 21 bases between. This CDR3 is built from 17 residues.

This sequence joins TRBV6-1 and TRBJ2-7, with a tentative D call TRBD2 (5 bases). CDR3 length equals 13 residues. CDR1 is MNHNS and CDR2 is SASEGT in the germline V gene. Trimming removed 7 bases from V and 0 bases from J, with 10 bases in between. The CDR3 is CASTGGSSYEQYF. For the CDR3, the DNA is TGTGCCAGCACCGGTGGGAGCTCCTACGAGCAGTACTTC.

This clone was counted only a few times. The rearrangement joins TRBV18 to TRBJ1-5; maybe TRBD1 (5 bases). Germline V lookup: CDR1 KGHSH, CDR2 LQKENI. CDR3 size: 13 residues. V was shortened by 6 bases and J by 5 bases, with 11 bases between the two germline ends. The CDR3 DNA sequence: TGTGCCAGCTCGGGGGGTTGGGATCAGCCCCAGCATTTT. Encoded protein: CASSGGWDQPQHF.

The chain employs TRBV18 and TRBJ2-1, with D unresolved. In germline, CDR1 is KGHSH, CDR2 LQKENI. The V end lost 1 base, the J end lost 5 bases, and 9 bases lay between the germline ends. This CDR3 spans 14 amino acids. DNA for the CDR3: TGTGCCAGCTCACCACGTTCGTGGGACAATGAGCAGTTCTTC. Translation gives CASSPRSWDNEQFF.

V is TRBV18 and J is TRBJ1-2, with unresolved D. CDR1 and CDR2 (germline): KGHSH, LQKENI. The germline V and J ends were trimmed by 3 bases and 4 bases, with 18 bases remaining between them. The CDR3 loop spans 16 amino acids. CDR3 DNA sequence: TGTGCCAGCTCACCCCGGGCGGCAGAAACGACCTATGGCTACACCTTC. As protein: CASSPRAAETTYGYTF.